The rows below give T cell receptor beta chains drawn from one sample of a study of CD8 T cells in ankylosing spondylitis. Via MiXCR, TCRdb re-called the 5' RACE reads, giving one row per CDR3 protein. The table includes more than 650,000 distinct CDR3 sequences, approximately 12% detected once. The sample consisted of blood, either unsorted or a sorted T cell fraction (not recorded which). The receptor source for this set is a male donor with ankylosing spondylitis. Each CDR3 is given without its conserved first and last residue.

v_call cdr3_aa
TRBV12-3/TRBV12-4 ASSFLRGGTEAF
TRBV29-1 SASGTGGFYGYT
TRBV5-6 ASSSGQIALEQF
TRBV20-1 SAKRGFYYEQY
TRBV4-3 ASSRQSRTGELF
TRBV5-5 ASSLKGIYYEQY
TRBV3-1 ASSVPSGGQGDTQY
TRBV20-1 SAQGTSGSWEETQY
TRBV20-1 SARRQLANTFTDTQY
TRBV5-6 ASSFAPINEKLF
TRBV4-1 ASSEPGTAYEQY
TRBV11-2 ASSLENRINEQF
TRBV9 ASQRGLLNTGELF
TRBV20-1 SATAPPGLAGMGETQY
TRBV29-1 SVVGESNQPQH
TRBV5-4 ASGRLADTQY
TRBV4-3 ASSRLTLAGGYNEQF
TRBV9 ASSIGDRDYGYT
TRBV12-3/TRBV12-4 ASSLGRAGETQY
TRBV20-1 SARDPLDPRYGYT
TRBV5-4 ASRNGHAGETQY
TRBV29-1 SATKGTRGYEQY
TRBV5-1 ASSLEGQAYEQY
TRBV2 ASSGDSTGELF